Listed below are T cell receptor beta chains from one sample, sequenced in a study of blood T cell repertoires in COVID-19. TCRdb's table, derived via immunoSEQ multiplex PCR, lists solely in-frame clones and lacks some. Here the sample spans 350,000 or so clones, roughly nine tenths being singletons. Input material: PBMCs or T cells enriched from blood (not recorded which). These TCRs come from a woman aged 25 to 39 who had recovered from COVID-19. CDR3s include the opening cysteine and the closing phenylalanine or tryptophan. D genes are given only for firm matches. For some rows the clone size is stated as once, few or many, or as a class when expanded; others skip it.

d_gene	v_gene	abundance	j_gene	CDR3nt	CDR3aa
TRBD1	TRBV3-1/TRBV3-2	.	TRBJ2-7	TGTGCCAGCAGCGTCCGGGACAGCTCGCGGGAGCAGTACTTC	CASSVRDSSREQYF
TRBD1	TRBV9	.	TRBJ2-7	TGTGCCAGCAGCGTCGAACAAGGGACAGGGTTTGACGAGCAGTACTTC	CASSVEQGTGFDEQYF
TRBD2	TRBV5-4	.	TRBJ2-1	TGTGCCAGCAGCTTAGGACTAGCGGGGGGGCCCAATGAGCAGTTCTTC	CASSLGLAGGPNEQFF
TRBD2	TRBV5-6	.	TRBJ2-1	TGTGCCAGCAGCTGGAGAGCGACTAGCGGGGGGATAAATGAGCAGTTCTTC	CASSWRATSGGINEQFF
TRBD1	TRBV6-6	.	TRBJ1-3	TGTGCCAGCAGTCCCCCCCGACAGGGCTCTGGAAACACCATATATTTT	CASSPPRQGSGNTIYF
TRBD2	TRBV7-6	.	TRBJ2-7	TGTGCCAGCAGCTTAGGGGTGGGGGAGGGCGGAAAGCAGTACTTC	CASSLGVGEGGKQYF
TRBD1	TRBV13	.	TRBJ1-4	TGTGCCAGCAGCGACAGGGGACAAGGACCCAAAAAACTGTTTTTT	CASSDRGQGPKKLFF
.	TRBV10-3	.	TRBJ1-2	TGTGCCATCAGTGAACTCGAGGGCCTCACCGGCTACACCTTC	CAISELEGLTGYTF
.	TRBV28	.	TRBJ2-3	TGTGCCAGCAGTTTCCTAGCCACAGGGCCAGATACGCAGTATTTT	CASSFLATGPDTQYF
TRBD1	TRBV27	.	TRBJ2-7	TGTGCCAGCAGTCCCCGTAAGACAGGGGCTTTGGGCGAGCAGTACTTC	CASSPRKTGALGEQYF
.	TRBV12-3/TRBV12-4	.	TRBJ2-1	TGTGCCAGCAGCCCGGGTAATGAGCAGTTCTTC	CASSPGNEQFF
TRBD1	TRBV7-2	.	TRBJ1-4	TGTGCCAGCAGCAGTCCGGGACAGGGTTATGAAAAACTGTTTTTT	CASSSPGQGYEKLFF
TRBD1	TRBV9	.	TRBJ1-1	TGTGCCAGCAGCGTAGACCTCGGGGGACAGAATGAAGCTTTCTTT	CASSVDLGGQNEAFF
TRBD1	TRBV27	.	TRBJ1-6	TGTGCCAGCAGGAGACAGGGGGCGGATAATTCACCCCTCCACTTT	CASRRQGADNSPLHF
.	TRBV11-2	.	TRBJ2-3	TGTGCCAGCAAAATCGCGGGCCCGTTGAATACGCAGTATTTT	CASKIAGPLNTQYF
.	TRBV7-9	few	TRBJ2-2	TGTGCCAGCAGCCCCCGGACTTCGAACACCGGGGAGCTGTTTTTT	CASSPRTSNTGELFF
.	TRBV15	.	TRBJ2-5	TGTGCCACCAGCAGAGACTACCGACAGGACCAAGAGACCCAGTACTTC	CATSRDYRQDQETQYF
TRBD1	TRBV11-2	.	TRBJ1-2	TGTGCCAGCAGCCTAGGGGGACAGGGGGCCCATGGCTACACCTTC	CASSLGGQGAHGYTF
.	TRBV12-3/TRBV12-4	.	TRBJ1-2	TGTGCCAGCAGTACGCGGGACCATGGCTACACCTTC	CASSTRDHGYTF
TRBD1	TRBV28	.	TRBJ1-5	TGTGCCAGCAGTTTAACAGGGACAGTCAATCAGCCCCAGCATTTT	CASSLTGTVNQPQHF
.	TRBV9	.	TRBJ1-1	TGTGCCAGCAGCGCTCTCAAGGGAGCGAACACTGAAGCTTTCTTT	CASSALKGANTEAFF
.	TRBV7-6	.	TRBJ1-2	TGTGCCAGCAGCTCTCTGGGGGCGCAGGGCTACACCTTC	CASSSLGAQGYTF
.	TRBV18	.	TRBJ1-5	TGTGCCAGCTCACCATCTCCAGATCAGCCCCAGCATTTT	CASSPSPDQPQHF
.	TRBV30	once	TRBJ2-7	TGTGCCTGGAGAGGCGGGTTGGGCGGGCAGTACTTC	CAWRGGLGGQYF
.	TRBV12-2	.	TRBJ1-1	TGTGCAAGTCGCTTAGGTTCAGGTCAGGACACTGAAGCTTTCTTT	CASRLGSGQDTEAFF